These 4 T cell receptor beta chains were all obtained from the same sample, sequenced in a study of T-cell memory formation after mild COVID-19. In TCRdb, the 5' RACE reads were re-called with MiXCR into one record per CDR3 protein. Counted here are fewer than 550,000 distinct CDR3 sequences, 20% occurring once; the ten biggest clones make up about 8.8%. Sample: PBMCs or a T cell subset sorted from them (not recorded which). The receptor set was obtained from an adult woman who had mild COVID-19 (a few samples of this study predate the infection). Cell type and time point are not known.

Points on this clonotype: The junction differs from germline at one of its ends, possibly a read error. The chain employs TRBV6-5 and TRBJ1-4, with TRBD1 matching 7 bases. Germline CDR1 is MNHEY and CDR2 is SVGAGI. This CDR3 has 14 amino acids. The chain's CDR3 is CASSFQIGGQDRIF. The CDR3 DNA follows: TGTGCCAGCAGTTTTCAAATCGGAGGACAGGATAGGATTTTT.

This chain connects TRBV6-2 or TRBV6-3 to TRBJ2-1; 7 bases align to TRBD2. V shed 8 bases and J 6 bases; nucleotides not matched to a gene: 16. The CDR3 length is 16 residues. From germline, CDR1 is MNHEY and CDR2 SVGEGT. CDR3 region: CASSRWGSGVTNEQFF. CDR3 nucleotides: TGTGCCAGCTCAAGGTGGGGCAGCGGGGTAACCAATGAGCAGTTCTTC.

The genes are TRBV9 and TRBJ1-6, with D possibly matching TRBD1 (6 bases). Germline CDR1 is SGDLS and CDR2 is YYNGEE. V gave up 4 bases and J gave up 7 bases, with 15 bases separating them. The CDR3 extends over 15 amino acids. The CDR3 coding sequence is TGTGCCAGCAGCTTGAGGACAGACGTGAATTCACCCCTCCACTTT. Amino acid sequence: CASSLRTDVNSPLHF. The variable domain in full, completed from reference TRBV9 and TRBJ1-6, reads DSGVTQTPKHLITATGQRVTLRCSPRSGDLSVYWYQQSLDQGLQFLIQYYNGEERAKGNILERFSAQQFPDLHSELNLSSLELGDSALYFCASSLRTDVNSPLHFGNGTRLTVT.

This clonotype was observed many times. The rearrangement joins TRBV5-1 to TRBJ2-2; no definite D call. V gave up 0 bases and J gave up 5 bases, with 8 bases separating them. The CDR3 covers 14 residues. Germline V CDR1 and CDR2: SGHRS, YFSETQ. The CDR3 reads CASSLALGTGELFF. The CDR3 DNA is TGCGCCAGCAGCTTGGCCCTTGGGACCGGGGAGCTGTTTTTT.